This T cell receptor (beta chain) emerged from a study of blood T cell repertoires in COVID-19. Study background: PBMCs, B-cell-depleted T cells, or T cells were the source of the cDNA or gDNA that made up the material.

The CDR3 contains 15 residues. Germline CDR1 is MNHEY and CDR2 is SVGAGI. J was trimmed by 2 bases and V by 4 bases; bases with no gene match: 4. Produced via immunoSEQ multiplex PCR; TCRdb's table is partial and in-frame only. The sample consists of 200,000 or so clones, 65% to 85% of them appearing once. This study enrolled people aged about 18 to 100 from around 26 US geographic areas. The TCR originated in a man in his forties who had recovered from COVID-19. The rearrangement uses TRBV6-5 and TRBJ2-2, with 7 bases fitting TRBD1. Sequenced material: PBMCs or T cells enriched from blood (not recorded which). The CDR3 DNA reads TGTGCCAGCAGTTGGACAGGTTCAAACACCGGGGAGCTGTTTTTT. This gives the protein CASSWTGSNTGELFF.